A selection of T cell receptor beta chains follows, all from one sample in a study of shared clonotypes between healthy human individuals. Here immunoSEQ multiplex PCR was the method, and the copy in TCRdb shows in-frame clones only, minus some. This sample has more than 550,000 clones, with about 92% found just once. What was sequenced was memory CD8+ T cells from PBMCs. These receptors all stem from a man aged 18 to 29 in good health. Some clones in this sample may be carry-over from other donors' samples. CDR3s include the opening cysteine and the closing phenylalanine or tryptophan.

J	V	CDR3
TRBJ2-7	TRBV11-2	CASSSPAFSYEQYF
TRBJ2-7	TRBV7-9	CASSPGLPYEQYF
TRBJ1-1	TRBV19	CASSILQGPNTEAFF
TRBJ1-5	TRBV7-9	CASSLEQGGQPQHF
TRBJ1-1	TRBV7-9	CASSMIRLENTEAFF
TRBJ1-4	TRBV29-1	CSVGQTDQLGEKLFF
TRBJ2-5	TRBV2	CASSEKGSRQTQYF
TRBJ2-2	TRBV6-1	CASSETSGELFF
.	TRBV6-4	CASSDPGPYEQYF
TRBJ1-2	TRBV6-1	CASSGDRGYGYTF
TRBJ1-2	TRBV11-2	CASSFETGGGYGYTF
TRBJ2-7	TRBV19	CASSIGPTPNYEQYF
TRBJ2-1	TRBV5-1	CASSSSEISYNEQFF
TRBJ1-2	TRBV7-9	CASSLPGGSPNYGYTF
TRBJ2-7	TRBV6-6	CASSYGTGGDEQYF
TRBJ1-2	TRBV6-1	CASSEGEGPNYGYTF
TRBJ1-4	TRBV9	CASSPEGRLGNEKLFF
TRBJ1-1	TRBV5-5	CASSSWGNTEAFF
TRBJ2-6	TRBV9	CASSVNRVSPPRGANVLTF
TRBJ2-6	TRBV11-3	CASSFVQTGANVLTF
TRBJ1-5	TRBV10-3	CAISDFNRGLGEKNQPQHF
TRBJ1-1	TRBV28	CASSALRWGNTEAFF
TRBJ1-2	TRBV2	CARLMGVVRTF
TRBJ2-3	TRBV5-6	CASSSRDRGLTDTQYF
TRBJ2-5	TRBV6-1	CASSGPGLAGGGKTQYF
TRBJ1-5	TRBV21-1	CASLTGGSMAQHF
TRBJ1-1	TRBV19	CASSMRGTEAFF
TRBJ2-7	TRBV29-1	CSVVSASQSSYEQYF
TRBJ2-7	TRBV28	CASSRAYEQYF
TRBJ1-3	TRBV6-5	CASSYTMTVGNTIYF
TRBJ2-1	TRBV7-9	CASSLIDSSSYNEQFF
TRBJ2-3	TRBV9	CASSGGRIRTDTQYF
TRBJ1-5	TRBV13	CASTQGRASNQPQHF
TRBJ2-3	TRBV30	CAWRIGYSPTDTQYF
TRBJ2-3	TRBV4-1	CASSQVGPRTDTQYF
TRBJ2-5	TRBV27	CASRSWQGETQYF
TRBJ2-7	TRBV10-3	CAIRPPGQGYEQYF
TRBJ2-1	TRBV11-1	CASSSYDTELGFLRNEQFF
TRBJ1-1	TRBV7-9	CASSFGRTEAFF
TRBJ1-2	TRBV6-1	CASGDPGLNYGYTF
TRBJ2-1	TRBV5-6	CASSQGTSLGNEQFF
TRBJ2-7	TRBV9	CASSVVPGRPPYEQYF
TRBJ2-7	TRBV27	CASSSLPLREQYF
TRBJ1-3	TRBV4-1	CASSQDSGRNTIYF
TRBJ2-3	TRBV10-3	CAISESAGFTDTQYF
TRBJ2-7	TRBV10-1	CASSESRGHEQYF
TRBJ2-1	TRBV5-1	CASRWRTALGNEQFF
TRBJ1-5	TRBV9	CASRVGQSNQPQHF